The clone carrying this T cell receptor beta chain has ten or more counts. What it binds is unknown. Hyperthyroidism of Graves' type that showed no ophthalmopathy progression within 18 months was stable. Diagnosis relied on clinical symptoms, serum thyroxine and TRAb, thyroid ultrasound and orbital computed tomography. These data are taken from a study of T cells in Graves' hyperthyroidism and ophthalmopathy. RNA transcripts gave rise to amplified TCR beta CDR3 regions. The TCR CDR3 first-round RT-PCR relied on the HTBI primer set. One entry per CDR3 protein results from TCRdb running MiXCR on the multiplex PCR reads. The sample has around 400,000 distinct CDR3 sequences; about 13% are singletons. CDR3 length: 16 residues. Germline V gives CDR1 MNHNS, CDR2 SASEGT. The V end was cut by 7 bases, the J end by 3 bases, with 19 bases between. Notes on the study in general: The blood repertoire included most of the expanded thyroid clonotypes above 0.001.

The chain carries TRBV6-1 and TRBJ1-5; maybe TRBD1 (6 bases). The TCR comes from a woman aged 18 to 35 with Graves' hyperthyroidism. Material for sequencing was blood. CDR3: CASIDRQAGDNQPQHF. In DNA form, the CDR3 reads TGTGCCAGCATCGACCGACAGGCTGGGGACAATCAGCCCCAGCATTTT.